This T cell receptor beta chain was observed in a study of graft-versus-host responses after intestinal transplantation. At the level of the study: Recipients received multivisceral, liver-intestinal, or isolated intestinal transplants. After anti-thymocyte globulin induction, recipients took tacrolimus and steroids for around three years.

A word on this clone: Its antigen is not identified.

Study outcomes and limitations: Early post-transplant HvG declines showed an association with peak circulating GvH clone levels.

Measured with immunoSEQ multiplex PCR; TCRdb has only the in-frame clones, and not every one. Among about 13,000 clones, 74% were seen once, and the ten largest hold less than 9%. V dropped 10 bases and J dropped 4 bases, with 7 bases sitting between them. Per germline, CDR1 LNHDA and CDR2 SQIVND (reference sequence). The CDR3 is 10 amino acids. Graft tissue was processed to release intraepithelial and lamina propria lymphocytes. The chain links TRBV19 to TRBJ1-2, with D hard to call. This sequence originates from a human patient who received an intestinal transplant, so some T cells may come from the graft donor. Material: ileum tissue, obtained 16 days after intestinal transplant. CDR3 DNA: TGTGCCACCGGAGGCTATGGCTACACCTTC. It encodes CATGGYGYTF.